This T cell receptor (beta chain) is drawn from a study of T cells in Graves' hyperthyroidism and ophthalmopathy. RNA transcripts yielded amplified TCR beta CDR3 regions. Using the HTBI primer set, a first-round RT-PCR was run on the TCR CDR3. TCRdb fed the multiplex PCR reads into MiXCR, producing one record per CDR3 protein. The data contain approximately 600,000 distinct CDR3 sequences, 20% to 25% of them singletons. The authors obtained PBMCs from roughly 10 ml of fresh peripheral blood. Sequenced sample: blood. This clonotype was sampled from a man younger than 45 with Graves' ophthalmopathy.

The CDR3, as DNA: TGCAGTGCTAGGAGGGGGCGCACAGATACGCAGTATTTT. Residues: CSARRGRTDTQYF. J is TRBJ2-3 and V is TRBV20-1; the match to TRBD1 covers 7 bases. This CDR3 spans 13 amino acids. From germline, CDR1 is DFQATT and CDR2 SNEGSKA (reference sequence). After removal of 3 bases from V and 1 base from J, the junction contained 1 base not matched to a gene.